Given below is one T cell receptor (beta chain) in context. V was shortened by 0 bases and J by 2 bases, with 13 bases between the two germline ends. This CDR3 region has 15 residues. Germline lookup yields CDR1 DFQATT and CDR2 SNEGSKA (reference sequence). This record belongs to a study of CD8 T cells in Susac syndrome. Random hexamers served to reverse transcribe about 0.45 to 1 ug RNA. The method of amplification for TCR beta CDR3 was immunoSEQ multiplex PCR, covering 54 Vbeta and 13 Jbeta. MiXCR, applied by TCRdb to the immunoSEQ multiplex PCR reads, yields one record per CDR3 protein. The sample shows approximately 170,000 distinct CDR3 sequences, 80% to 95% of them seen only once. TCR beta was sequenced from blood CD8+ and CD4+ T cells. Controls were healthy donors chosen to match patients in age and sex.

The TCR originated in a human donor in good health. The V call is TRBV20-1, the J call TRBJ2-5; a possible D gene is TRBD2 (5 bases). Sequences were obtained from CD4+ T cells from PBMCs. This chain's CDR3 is CSARDGSGSQETQYF. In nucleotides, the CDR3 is TGCAGTGCTAGAGATGGGAGTGGGTCACAAGAGACCCAGTACTTC.